The sequence of this T cell receptor (beta chain) was determined in a study of technical replicates of blood from several donors. The table came from immunoSEQ multiplex PCR; TCRdb's copy has only in-frame clones and leaves some out. The sample has about 70,000 clones; approximately 83% are singletons. V shed 5 bases and J shed 2 bases, with 12 bases lying between them. Germline loops: CDR1 LGHNA, CDR2 YSLEER. This CDR3 spans 14 amino acids. This clone was seen a few times. Sequenced sample: PBMCs. The chain is built from TRBV4-3 and TRBJ1-1; tentative D call: TRBD1 (6 bases). The sequence was collected from a human donor in good health. Some clones in this sample may be carry-over from other donors' samples. The CDR3 nucleotides read TGCGCCAGCAGCTTCGGGACAACCAACACTGAAGCTTTCTTT. It translates to CASSFGTTNTEAFF.